This TCR beta chain was recovered during a study of identical twins. Study conclusions and caveats: Excess sharing between twins was weaker in beta out-of-frame sequences.

Trimming took off 3 bases at V and 7 bases at J, with 14 bases between the two ends. Germline lookup yields CDR1 SGHNT and CDR2 YYREEE (reference sequence). CDR3 length equals 14 residues. The authors used template switching to add a universal primer site and gave cDNA unique molecular identifiers. TCRdb independently ran MiXCR on the 5' RACE reads; one entry per CDR3 protein. The table records approximately 240,000 distinct CDR3 sequences, roughly 13% of them present only once. About this clonotype: The antigen is undetermined.

This clonotype was obtained from a woman aged 18-29 years in good health. The V call is TRBV5-4, the J call TRBJ2-1, with TRBD1 as a possible D gene (5 bases). The sequencing input was memory (CD45RO+) T cells sorted from blood. In nucleotides, the CDR3 is TGTGCCAGCAGCTCAACACAGGTGGAGAATGAGCAGTTCTTC. Amino acids: CASSSTQVENEQFF.